This T cell receptor beta chain was recovered during a study of identical twins. General study points: In monozygotic twins, models underestimated the sharing of out-of-frame TCR alpha. Out-of-frame alpha sequences common to twins exhibited a surplus of low generation probability.

cDNA carried unique molecular identifiers, and a universal primer site was added by template switching. TCRdb independently ran MiXCR on the 5' RACE reads; one entry per CDR3 protein. Of 1.5 million to 2 million distinct CDR3 sequences listed, around a third are singletons. Looked up from germline, CDR1 is SNHLY and CDR2 is FYNNEI. V was pared by 7 bases and J by 8 bases, with 11 bases of the junction left unmatched. The CDR3 is 15 residues long. With regard to this clonotype: Antigen specificity is unknown.

The V and J genes are TRBV2 and TRBJ1-2; 12 bases map to TRBD1. Sequenced: cord blood. This TCR was sampled from a newborn girl in good health. The CDR3, as DNA: TGTGCCAGCATGCCACCGGGACAGGGGGCGGAAGGCTACACCTTC. Protein product: CASMPPGQGAEGYTF.